This TCR beta chain was found in a study of OX40 agonist ivuxolimab in advanced cancers. About the study: With ivuxolimab, an agonistic anti-OX40 (CD134) antibody, patients were treated. Partial responses were achieved by three patients, one with hepatocellular carcinoma and two with cutaneous melanoma. Findings of the study overall: The study observed clonal expansion of CD4+ and CD8+ blood T cells by week 6 at 0.1 to 3.0 mg/kg. Normalized expansion of T-cell clones was also low for some nonresponders.

As for this clone: The antigen is undetermined.

This CDR3 has 12 amino acids. The germline V gene encodes CDR1 MNHEY and CDR2 SMNVEV (reference sequence). Trimming cost V 8 bases and J 8 bases, with 15 bases left between them. The table came from immunoSEQ multiplex PCR; TCRdb's copy has only in-frame clones and leaves some out. This table has around 38,000 clones, 86% appearing once. The source is an adult with an advanced solid tumor such as melanoma, head and neck, liver or kidney cancer. The sequenced sample was CD4+ or CD8+ T cells sorted from blood, obtained in a trial of the OX40 agonist ivuxolimab. The gene calls are TRBV27 and TRBJ1-2, with TRBD1 as a possible D gene (5 bases). CDR3 sequence: CASREGGDGYTF. CDR3 DNA sequence: TGTGCCAGCCGGGAAGGTGGGGACGGCTACACCTTC.